This T cell receptor beta chain stems from a study of cytomegalovirus exposure and HLA in healthy donors. On the study more broadly: The Caucasian-associated ancestry cluster contained 75% to 85% of the approximately 400 genotyped donors.

The PCR had 60 Vbeta and 13 Jbeta primers. TCRdb's copy holds only in-frame clones and misses some; the assay was immunoSEQ multiplex PCR. The profile shows some 220,000 clones, around 80% of them singletons. This clone was seen only a few times. This CDR3 is built from 15 residues. Germline CDR1 SGHTA, CDR2 FQGNSA. V lost 1 base, J lost 8 bases, and 15 bases lay in between. This receptor was identified in a woman aged 60 to 75 in good health and CMV-seropositive. The chain is built from TRBV7-2 and TRBJ2-1, with D possibly TRBD1 on 5 matching bases. The sequenced sample was PBMCs. CDR3 amino acids: CASSLVRQGLDEQFF. For the CDR3, the DNA is TGTGCCAGCAGCTTAGTTCGGCAGGGCCTAGATGAGCAGTTCTTC. The full variable domain, with the rest looked up from reference TRBV7-2 and TRBJ2-1, is GAGVSQSPSNKVTEKGKDVELRCDPISGHTALYWYRQSLGQGLEFLIYFQGNSAPDKSGLPSDRFSAERTGGSVSTLTIQRTQQEDSAVYLCASSLVRQGLDEQFFGPGTRLTVL.